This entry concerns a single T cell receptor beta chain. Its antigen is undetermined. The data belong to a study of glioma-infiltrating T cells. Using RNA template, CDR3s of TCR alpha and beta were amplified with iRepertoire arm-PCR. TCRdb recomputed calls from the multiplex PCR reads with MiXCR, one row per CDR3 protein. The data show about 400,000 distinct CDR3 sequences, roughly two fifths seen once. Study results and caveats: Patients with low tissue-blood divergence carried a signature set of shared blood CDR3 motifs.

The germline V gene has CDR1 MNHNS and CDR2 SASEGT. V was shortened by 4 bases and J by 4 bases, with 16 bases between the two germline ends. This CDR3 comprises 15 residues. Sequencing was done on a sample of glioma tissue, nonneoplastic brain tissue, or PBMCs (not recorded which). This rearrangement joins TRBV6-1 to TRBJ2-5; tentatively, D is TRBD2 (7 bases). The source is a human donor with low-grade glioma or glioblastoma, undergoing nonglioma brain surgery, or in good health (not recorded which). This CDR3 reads CASSAGRGGRETQYF. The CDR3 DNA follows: TGTGCCAGCAGTGCGGGGAGGGGGGGGCGAGAGACCCAGTACTTC.